The 15 T cell receptor beta chains below all came from one sample that was sequenced in a study of blood T cell repertoires in COVID-19. The table came from immunoSEQ multiplex PCR; TCRdb's copy has only in-frame clones and leaves some out. The data contain around 140,000 clones, about 83% of them singletons. The sample consisted of peripheral blood. The source of these receptors is a man aged 25-45 years with COVID-19, enrolled during active disease.

This clone was counted a single time. The J gene is TRBJ2-1, the V gene TRBV5-4; TRBD2 matches at 8 bases. J gave up 4 bases and V 0 bases, and 3 bases lay outside the gene matches. This CDR3 has 15 amino acids. Looked up from germline, CDR1 is SGHNT and CDR2 is YYREEE (reference sequence). The CDR3: CASSLGLAGYNEQFF. The CDR3 nucleotides read TGTGCCAGCAGCTTGGGGTTAGCGGGGTACAATGAGCAGTTCTTC.

The chain couples TRBV30 to TRBJ1-6; the D gene is possibly TRBD1 (6 bases). The CDR3 sequence is 16 residues long. CDR1 and CDR2 (germline): GTSNPN, SVGIG (reference sequence). Trimming cost V 0 bases and J 7 bases, with 16 bases left between them. The CDR3 region is CAWSVQPGQRNSPLHF. DNA of the CDR3: TGTGCCTGGAGTGTACAGCCAGGACAGCGGAATTCACCCCTCCACTTT.

This clone was recorded once. The V and J genes are TRBV6-5 and TRBJ1-1, with no clear D. Germline V lookup: CDR1 MNHEY, CDR2 SVGAGI. The CDR3 totals 13 residues. The V end was cut by 6 bases, the J end by 5 bases, with 13 bases between. CDR3 protein: CASRALGGTEAFF. The CDR3 DNA reads as TGTGCCAGCAGGGCGTTGGGAGGGACTGAAGCTTTCTTT.

The CDR3 is CASSIDKAGANVLTF. The DNA for the CDR3 is TGTGCCAGCAGCATTGACAAGGCTGGGGCCAACGTCCTGACTTTC. The chain couples TRBV11-2 to TRBJ2-6; D is unclear. V was shortened by 5 bases and J by 2 bases, with 10 bases between the two germline ends. Germline V lookup: CDR1 SGHAT, CDR2 FQNNGV. The CDR3 contains 15 residues.

As DNA, the CDR3 is TGTGCCAGCAGCCTAAGCTCCTACGAGCAGTACTTC. Its protein is CASSLSSYEQYF. J is TRBJ2-7 and V is TRBV7-9; D not resolved. CDR3 length: 12 amino acids. CDR1 is SEHNR and CDR2 is FQNEAQ in the germline V gene (reference sequence). V lost 5 bases and J lost 0, with 5 bases in between.

V gene TRBV5-4 combines with J gene TRBJ1-2; a possible D gene is TRBD1 (5 bases). This CDR3 has 14 amino acids. In germline, CDR1 is SGHNT, CDR2 YYREEE (reference sequence). Trimming shortened V by 0 bases and J by 4 bases, and 10 bases separated the two germline ends. CDR3 nucleotide sequence: TGTGCCAGCAGCTTGGGGACAACCGTCTATGGCTACACCTTC. It yields the protein CASSLGTTVYGYTF. Supplemented by reference TRBV5-4 and TRBJ1-2, the full variable domain reads ETGVTQSPTHLIKTRGQQVTLRCSSQSGHNTVSWYQQALGQGPQFIFQYYREEENGRGNFPPRFSGLQFPNYSSELNVNALELDDSALYLCASSLGTTVYGYTFGSGTRLTVV.

The J gene is TRBJ2-2, the V gene TRBV9, with 7 bases aligning to TRBD2. The J segment lost 4 bases and the V segment lost 3 bases, leaving 9 bases of the junction unmatched. The CDR3 covers 16 residues. Germline-derived CDR1 and CDR2 are SGDLS and YYNGEE. The CDR3 coding sequence is TGTGCCAGCAGCGGACGCGGGGGAGGAGGCACCGGGGAGCTGTTTTTT. Its translation is CASSGRGGGGTGELFF.

The V call is TRBV5-6, the J call TRBJ2-7; D possibly corresponds to TRBD2 (5 bases). The CDR3 spans 15 residues. Germline CDR1 and CDR2: SGHDT and YYEEEE. Trimming took 1 base from V and 4 from J, leaving 15 bases between them. CDR3 in DNA: TGTGCCAGCAGCTTGATCCGGGGAGCCTCATACGAGCAGTACTTC. Its translation: CASSLIRGASYEQYF.

V and J are TRBV10-3 and TRBJ2-1; perhaps TRBD1 as D (6 bases). Deletions cut 10 bases from V and 5 bases from J, with 24 bases between. This CDR3 is built from 16 residues. CDR1 and CDR2 (germline): ENHRY, SYGVKD. The CDR3 region is CASMGAVGRTNNEQFF. CDR3 sequence (DNA): TGTGCCAGCATGGGGGCTGTGGGACGGACAAACAATGAGCAGTTCTTC.

This clone was picked up one time. The CDR3 coding sequence is TGTGCCAGCAGTCAGGGGGCAGACTATGGCTACACCTTC. Translation: CASSQGADYGYTF. This rearrangement joins TRBV6-5 to TRBJ1-2; 8 bases are a match to TRBD1. The ends lost 5 bases at V and 3 bases at J; junction bases unmatched: 2. CDR3 length: 13 amino acids. Germline V gene lookup returns CDR1 MNHEY and CDR2 SVGAGI.

The chain has TRBV12-3 or TRBV12-4 and TRBJ2-7, with a weak D call TRBD1 (5 bases). V was shortened by 10 bases and J by 0 bases, with 13 bases between the two germline ends. This CDR3 region has 13 residues. In nucleotides, the CDR3 is TGTGCCACGGGTGGGGCATTCTCCTACGAGCAGTACTTC. As protein: CATGGAFSYEQYF.

The rearrangement links TRBV30 to TRBJ2-1; 9 bases line up with TRBD2. The V gene's germline CDR1 is GTSNPN and CDR2 SVGIG (reference sequence). This CDR3 is built from 15 residues. V trimming: 0 bases; J trimming: 9 bases; junction bases outside the gene matches: 9. This CDR3 is CAWSVWVAGVGEQFF. In DNA, the CDR3 is TGTGCCTGGAGTGTCTGGGTAGCGGGAGTTGGTGAGCAGTTCTTC.

This chain links TRBV9 with TRBJ1-3; D perhaps matches TRBD1 (6 bases). This CDR3 comprises 15 residues. Germline CDR1 and CDR2: SGDLS and YYNGEE. Trimming left V 0 bases short and J 4 bases short, with 11 bases between. CDR3: CASSVDGTLGNTIYF. CDR3 bases: TGTGCCAGCAGCGTAGACGGGACACTCGGAAACACCATATATTTT.

V and J are TRBV4-1 and TRBJ1-2; TRBD1 might be the D (6 bases). This CDR3 spans 15 amino acids. Trimming stripped 4 bases from V and 4 bases from J, with 16 bases between. The germline gives CDR1 MGHRA, CDR2 YSYEKL. The CDR3, as DNA: TGCGCCAGCAGCCCGGGGACACCAGGACTCTATGGCTACACCTTC. It is translated as CASSPGTPGLYGYTF.

This clone was observed once. The chain couples TRBV9 to TRBJ2-2; 10 bases align to TRBD2. Trimming cost V 2 bases and J 6 bases; bases outside gene matches: 7. CDR3 size: 16 residues. In germline, CDR1 is SGDLS, CDR2 YYNGEE. The CDR3 here is CASSVLSGRAPGELFF. In DNA, the CDR3 is TGTGCCAGCAGCGTTCTGAGCGGGAGGGCCCCCGGGGAGCTGTTTTTT.